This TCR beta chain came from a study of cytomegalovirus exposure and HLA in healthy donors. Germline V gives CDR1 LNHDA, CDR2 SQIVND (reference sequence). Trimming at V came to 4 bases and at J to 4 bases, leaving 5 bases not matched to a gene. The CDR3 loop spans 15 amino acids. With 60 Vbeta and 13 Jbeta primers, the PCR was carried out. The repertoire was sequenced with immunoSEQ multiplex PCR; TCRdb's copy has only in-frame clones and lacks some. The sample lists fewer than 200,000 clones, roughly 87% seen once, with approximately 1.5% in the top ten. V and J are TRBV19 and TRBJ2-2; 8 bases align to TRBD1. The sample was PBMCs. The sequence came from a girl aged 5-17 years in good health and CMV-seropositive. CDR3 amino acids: CASSTGGRRTGELFF. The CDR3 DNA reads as TGTGCCAGTAGTACAGGGGGCCGCCGCACCGGGGAGCTGTTTTTT. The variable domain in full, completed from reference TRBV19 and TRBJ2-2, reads DGGITQSPKYLFRKEGQNVTLSCEQNLNHDAMYWYRQDPGQGLRLIYYSQIVNDFQKGDIAEGYSVSREKKESFPLTVTSAQKNPTAFYLCASSTGGRRTGELFFGEGSRLTVL.